This T cell receptor beta chain appears in the sequencing data of a study of shared clonotypes between healthy human individuals. The study's findings and limits: With few donors, the genetic and exposure-history diversity represented was limited. The study found about 5% of naive CD4 clonotypes shared across four donors. Estimated clonotype richness was generally higher in naive than memory subsets.

V lost 3 bases, J lost 2 bases, and 14 bases lay in between. CDR1 MDHEN and CDR2 SYDVKM come from the germline V gene. The CDR3 loop spans 16 amino acids. As defined, naive CD8 cells were CD45RO-negative and positively selected for CCR7, with terminally differentiated effector memory CD45RA+ cells excluded. TCRdb keeps only in-frame clones here, not all; method: immunoSEQ multiplex PCR. Counted here are roughly 2.1 million clones, roughly 91% occurring once; the ten biggest clones make up roughly 1.7%. As for this clone: Its antigen is not known.

This sequence joins TRBV28 and TRBJ1-5; TRBD1 might be the D (5 bases). The sequenced sample was naive CD8+ T cells from PBMCs. This clonotype was obtained from a man aged 18 to 29 in good health. Some clones in this sample may be carry-over from other donors' samples. The DNA of the CDR3 is TGTGCCAGCAGTTTGGTTGGGGGATGGCGCAATCAGCCCCAGCATTTT. It yields the protein CASSLVGGWRNQPQHF.